This T cell receptor (beta chain) originates from a study of blood T cell repertoires in COVID-19. This table comes from immunoSEQ multiplex PCR, and its TCRdb copy is limited to in-frame clones, with some not included. The repertoire has 70,000 or so clones, more than 70% of them found once; the top ten carry around 13%. The CDR3 is 16 residues long. Germline V CDR1 and CDR2: SGHDT, YYEEEE. The V and J ends lost 4 bases and 4 bases, in that order; junction bases with no gene match: 8. The rearrangement joins TRBV5-6 to TRBJ2-2; 9 bases agree with TRBD2. This clonotype originated in a man in his forties or fifties with COVID-19, enrolled during active disease. Input material: peripheral blood. CDR3 in amino acids: CASSGGGRAVTGELFF. CDR3 DNA: TGTGCCAGCAGCGGTGGCGGGAGGGCGGTCACCGGGGAGCTGTTTTTT.